Listed below are T cell receptor beta chains from one sample, sequenced in a study of response to subunit inactivated influenza vaccine. TCRdb reprocessed the RT-PCR reads via MiXCR and lists one record per CDR3 protein. The sample has around 580,000 distinct CDR3 sequences, about 15% seen once. This specimen was PBMCs from blood, taken less than 13 days after vaccination. The receptor source for this set is a man between 50 and 59 years old who received an inactivated influenza vaccine. Both conserved end residues are part of each CDR3. Only some rows state a clone size, as once, few, many or a class for expanded clones.

cdr3_length,clone_size,v_call,j_call,cdr3_aa
14,-,TRBV5-1,TRBJ1-3,CASSRGTGGNTIYF
14,few,TRBV5-1,TRBJ2-7,CASSLDSGNYEQYF
14,-,TRBV11-2,TRBJ2-7,CASSFGTASYEQYF
13,-,TRBV18,TRBJ1-6,CASYGLRNSPLHF
13,once,TRBV6-6,TRBJ2-7,CASSYIAGGEQYF
14,-,TRBV11-2,TRBJ1-1,CASSLGLGSSEAFF
14,-,TRBV7-2,TRBJ2-7,CASSPGQGYGEQYF
16,many,TRBV4-2,TRBJ1-4,CASSQNQGATNEKLFF
16,-,TRBV6-1,TRBJ2-1,CASSVVAGDPYNEQFF
18,-,TRBV11-1,TRBJ2-1,CASSPIPGLAGEGNEQFF
13,-,TRBV12-3/TRBV12-4,TRBJ1-5,CASSWAVGQPQHF
15,-,TRBV7-2,TRBJ2-2,CASSPTSGRSGELFF
15,-,TRBV7-2,TRBJ2-3,CATQWDRGPLGTQYF
14,many,TRBV5-1,TRBJ2-1,CASSLARAGNEQFF
15,few,TRBV7-9,TRBJ2-5,CASSLVFSGYGTQYF
13,-,TRBV7-9,TRBJ1-1,CASSLGGQGAAFF
14,-,TRBV6-5,TRBJ2-5,CASSYAGRQETQYF
16,-,TRBV5-1,TRBJ2-2,CASSLTGATNTGELFF
14,many,TRBV7-9,TRBJ2-7,CASSPPGQGSEQYF
15,-,TRBV12-5,TRBJ2-1,CASGLGTGTYNEQFF
13,few,TRBV20-1,TRBJ2-5,CSARPRREMRRYF
14,-,TRBV10-3,TRBJ2-5,CAIGTSGSQETQYF
14,few,TRBV10-3,TRBJ2-1,CATRLAVGNNEQFF
16,-,TRBV4-2,TRBJ2-3,CASSPQAGGFADTQYF
15,-,TRBV20-1,TRBJ2-1,CSAGPTSGGYNEQFF
13,-,TRBV7-2,TRBJ1-5,CASSLGTVQPQHF
13,few,TRBV7-2,TRBJ2-3,CASSLAPADTQYF
15,few,TRBV5-1,TRBJ1-4,CASSLNRGPGEKLFF
12,-,TRBV28,TRBJ2-7,CASARGPYEQYF
16,few,TRBV15,TRBJ2-1,CATSRDVRDRGNEQFF
14,-,TRBV7-9,TRBJ2-7,CASSFEGGPREQYF
15,-,TRBV12-3/TRBV12-4,TRBJ1-1,CASNLKGVLNTEAFF
15,-,TRBV20-1,TRBJ1-6,CSARDSSGWDSPLHF
15,many,TRBV4-2,TRBJ2-6,CASSQGISGANVLTF
14,-,TRBV7-2,TRBJ2-7,CASSYTDQSYEQYF
11,-,TRBV7-9,TRBJ2-1,CASSFPREQFF
13,-,TRBV20-1,TRBJ2-3,CSARWATTDTQYF
17,-,TRBV7-9,TRBJ1-5,CASSFGQGTGGNQPQHF
17,-,TRBV5-1,TRBJ2-2,CASSYEGAGLNTGELFF
15,many,TRBV5-1,TRBJ2-2,CASSLVGQATGELFF
15,-,TRBV12-3/TRBV12-4,TRBJ2-3,CASRSPTGLADTQYF
14,few,TRBV20-1,TRBJ2-1,CSARSQGRFGEQFF
12,few,TRBV20-1,TRBJ2-1,CSSWGGGNEQFF
13,many,TRBV9,TRBJ2-5,CASSLQGWETQYF
13,few,TRBV20-1,TRBJ2-7,CSARGGGQVEQYF
13,many,TRBV12-3/TRBV12-4,TRBJ2-7,CASSARQVSEQYF
13,many,TRBV12-3/TRBV12-4,TRBJ1-6,CASSLDYNSPLHF
16,few,TRBV11-2,TRBJ2-5,CASSSEGRGSEETQYF
11,many,TRBV7-2,TRBJ2-7,CASSLVTGQYF